Each of the 21 T cell receptor beta chains below was sequenced from the same sample in a study of T-cell memory formation after mild COVID-19. In TCRdb, the 5' RACE reads were re-called with MiXCR into one record per CDR3 protein. The sample holds 300,000 to 350,000 distinct CDR3 sequences; approximately 19% are singletons and the top ten take around 21%. Sample: PBMCs or a T cell subset sorted from them (not recorded which). All receptors come from a man aged 18-30 years who had mild COVID-19 (a few samples of this study predate the infection). Cell type and time point are not known.

This clonotype has only a few counts. The V gene is TRBV20-1, the J gene TRBJ1-4; no definite D call. V lost 3 bases, J lost 6 bases, and 5 bases lay in between. The CDR3 contains 11 residues. Looked up from germline, CDR1 is DFQATT and CDR2 is SNEGSKA (reference sequence). The CDR3 region is CSARTYEKLFF. DNA of the CDR3: TGCAGTGCTAGGACATATGAAAAACTGTTTTTT.

This clonotype was counted between two and nine times. V usage is TRBV29-1 and J usage is TRBJ1-2, with 7 nucleotides matching TRBD1. Germline V CDR1 and CDR2: SQVTM, ANQGSEA. The length of the CDR3 is 13 residues. Germline trimming cut 7 bases from V and 2 bases from J; bases unmatched to any gene: 7. The CDR3 protein is CSGTTGMNYGYTF. DNA for the CDR3: TGCAGCGGCACGACAGGGATGAACTATGGCTACACCTTC.

This clonotype came up a few times. The V and J genes are TRBV20-1 and TRBJ1-1; D ambiguous. Trimming left V 3 bases short and J 6 bases short, with 14 bases between. The CDR3 has 13 amino acids. Germline V gene data show CDR1 as DFQATT and CDR2 as SNEGSKA (reference sequence). The CDR3 DNA follows: TGCAGTGCTAGTTATGAAGGGTCGGCTGAAGCTTTCTTT. Protein sequence: CSASYEGSAEAFF.

V usage is TRBV9 and J usage is TRBJ1-1; no definite D call. Germline CDR1 and CDR2: SGDLS and YYNGEE. Trimming cost V 4 bases and J 5 bases, with 15 bases left between them. The CDR3 is made up of 14 amino acids. Here the CDR3 reads CASSPEGRTTEAFF. CDR3 nucleotides: TGTGCCAGCAGCCCAGAAGGTCGAACGACTGAAGCTTTCTTT.

The chain couples TRBV11-2 to TRBJ2-7, with D uncertain. V dropped 5 bases and J dropped 0 bases, with 11 bases sitting between them. Germline loops: CDR1 SGHAT, CDR2 FQNNGV. The CDR3 runs to 14 residues. CDR3 coding DNA: TGTGCCAGCAGCGATAGGCTGCTCTCCTACGAGCAGTACTTC. This sequence encodes CASSDRLLSYEQYF.

The chain is built from TRBV6-5 and TRBJ1-5, with 7 bases fitting TRBD1. CDR3 size: 13 residues. Germline assignment: CDR1 MNHEY and CDR2 SVGAGI. After removal of 6 bases from V and 4 bases from J, the junction contained 3 bases not matched to a gene. In DNA, the CDR3 is TGTGCCAGCAGACCGACAGGGAATCAGCCCCAGCATTTT. Translating it yields CASRPTGNQPQHF.

This clonotype appeared a few times. This chain connects TRBV20-1 to TRBJ2-7, with D possibly TRBD1 on 6 matching bases. CDR1 DFQATT and CDR2 SNEGSKA come from the germline V gene (reference sequence). V was pared by 4 bases and J by 2 bases, with 15 bases between. There are 14 residues in the CDR3. CDR3 sequence reads: CSATRPDRTYEQYF. The CDR3 DNA reads as TGCAGTGCTACCCGACCGGACAGAACCTACGAGCAGTACTTC.

The rearrangement uses TRBV28 and TRBJ2-7, with D perhaps matching TRBD1 (5 bases). Germline V lookup: CDR1 MDHEN, CDR2 SYDVKM. This CDR3 is built from 12 residues. The V end was cut by 6 bases, the J end by 3 bases, with 9 bases between. The CDR3 DNA reads as TGTGCCAGCAGCCAGGGTGGCTACGAGCAGTACGTC. Protein: CASSQGGYEQYV.

The chain uses TRBV6-5 and TRBJ1-3; no reliable D call. The germline V gene has CDR1 MNHEY and CDR2 SVGAGI. Trimming took 5 bases from V and 1 from J, leaving 15 bases between them. The CDR3 covers 16 residues. The CDR3 sequence: CASSIGYLGSGNTIYF. Here the CDR3 DNA reads TGTGCCAGCAGTATAGGGTATTTGGGGTCTGGAAACACCATATATTTT.

This clonotype was seen only a few times. The chain joins TRBV29-1 to TRBJ2-7; D might be TRBD1 (6 bases). The germline V gene has CDR1 SQVTM and CDR2 ANQGSEA. Trimming took 6 bases from V and 0 from J, leaving 12 bases between them. The CDR3 runs to 13 residues. This chain's CDR3 is CSVGTDSSYEQYF. The CDR3 coding sequence is TGCAGCGTGGGGACGGACAGCTCCTACGAGCAGTACTTC.

This clonotype occurred a few times. The V gene is TRBV5-1, the J gene TRBJ2-3; possibly TRBD2 for D (5 bases). Germline V gene sequence: CDR1 SGHRS, CDR2 YFSETQ. This CDR3 has 17 residues. V was trimmed by 0 bases and J by 4 bases, leaving 18 bases between them. CDR3 DNA sequence: TGCGCCAGCAGCTTGGGGCTATATAGCGAATTGCCAGATACGCAGTATTTT. Translated, it gives CASSLGLYSELPDTQYF.

This clonotype was counted between two and nine times. The rearrangement joins TRBV15 to TRBJ1-3, with a weak D call TRBD1 (6 bases). Germline V lookup: CDR1 LNHNV, CDR2 YYDKDF (reference sequence). The CDR3 covers 15 residues. V lost 3 bases, J lost 3 bases, and 12 bases lay in between. The CDR3 coding sequence is TGTGCCACCAGCAGCGATGGGGGCCTTGGAAACACCATATATTTT. Translating it yields CATSSDGGLGNTIYF.

The rearrangement uses TRBV12-3 or TRBV12-4 and TRBJ2-5; possible D gene TRBD1, 5 bases. V was shortened by 3 bases and J by 5 bases, with 19 bases between the two germline ends. The CDR3 runs 16 residues. For the CDR3, the DNA is TGTGCCAGCAGTTTCGAGGCAGGGAAGGGCAACGAGACCCAGTACTTC. This gives the protein CASSFEAGKGNETQYF.

Only a few counts were recorded for this clonotype. The chain couples TRBV5-1 to TRBJ2-2; D may be TRBD1 (6 bases). This CDR3 contains 14 residues. Trimming removed 3 bases at V and 1 base at J, with 7 bases between. Germline CDR1 SGHRS, CDR2 YFSETQ. The CDR3 DNA reads TGCGCCAGCAGCTGGGGACAGAACACCGGGGAGCTGTTTTTT. It is translated as CASSWGQNTGELFF.

The chain couples TRBV6-6 to TRBJ2-3, with no clear D. This CDR3 contains 13 residues. CDR1 and CDR2 (germline): MNHNY, SVGAGI (reference sequence). Trimming cost V 2 bases and J 1 base, with 4 bases left between them. The CDR3 coding sequence is TGTGCCAGCAGTTACCCCCGCACAGATACGCAGTATTTT. It specifies CASSYPRTDTQYF.

This clonotype was seen a handful of times. This chain links TRBV6-5 with TRBJ2-3, with unresolved D. Germline V lookup: CDR1 MNHEY, CDR2 SVGAGI. This CDR3 is built from 13 residues. V shed 4 bases and J shed 4 bases, with 9 bases lying between them. The CDR3 loop is CASSFIWADTQYF. DNA for the CDR3: TGTGCCAGCAGTTTTATTTGGGCAGATACGCAGTATTTT.

As regards this clonotype: Since a much larger clone is just one base distant, this may be a read error. This sequence joins TRBV5-5 and TRBJ1-2, with D possibly TRBD1 on 5 matching bases. This CDR3 is 12 amino acids long. The germline V gene has CDR1 SGHKS and CDR2 YYEKEE (reference sequence). The V end lost 4 bases, the J end lost 5 bases, and 9 bases lay between the germline ends. The CDR3 region is CASSHWGYGYTF. The CDR3 DNA reads as TGTGCCAGCAGCCACTGGGGGTATGGCTACACCTTC.

There are a few counts of this clonotype. The CDR3 protein is CSAESGGKTDTQYF. For the CDR3, the DNA is TGCAGTGCTGAAAGCGGGGGCAAGACAGATACGCAGTATTTT. The rearrangement uses TRBV20-1 and TRBJ2-3; the match to TRBD2 covers 8 bases. This CDR3 region has 14 residues. Germline V lookup: CDR1 DFQATT, CDR2 SNEGSKA (reference sequence). With 5 bases clipped from V and 3 bases from J, the junction kept 7 bases outside the gene matches.

Here the CDR3 reads CASRVGGQPQHF. Written as DNA, the CDR3 is TGTGCCAGCAGAGTCGGGGGCCAGCCCCAGCATTTT. The chain uses TRBV28 and TRBJ1-5, with a weak D call TRBD1 (6 bases). There are 12 residues in the CDR3. V was cut by 6 bases and J by 7 bases, with 10 bases left in between. Germline values: CDR1 MDHEN, CDR2 SYDVKM. Full variable domain (outside the CDR3, taken from reference TRBV28 and TRBJ1-5): DVKVTQSSRYLVKRTGEKVFLECVQDMDHENMFWYRQDPGLGLRLIYFSYDVKMKEKGDIPEGYSVSREKKERFSLILESASTNQTSMYLCASRVGGQPQHFGDGTRLSIL.

This clonotype appeared a few times. The chain has TRBV9 and TRBJ2-1, with TRBD2 identical over 12 bases. The CDR3 has 18 amino acids. V was pared by 4 bases and J by 1 base, with 9 bases of the junction left unmatched. Germline V gives CDR1 SGDLS, CDR2 YYNGEE. CDR3 protein: CASSPSGGAQSSYNEQFF. The CDR3 nucleotides read TGTGCCAGCAGCCCTAGCGGGGGGGCCCAGAGTTCCTACAATGAGCAGTTCTTC.

This clonotype was observed a few times. This chain links TRBV27 with TRBJ2-2; D unclear. Germline lookup yields CDR1 MNHEY and CDR2 SMNVEV (reference sequence). CDR3 length equals 16 residues. V was cut by 2 bases and J by 0 bases, with 10 bases left in between. This CDR3 is CASSLNQLANTGELFF. In nucleotides, the CDR3 is TGTGCCAGCAGTTTAAACCAGCTCGCGAACACCGGGGAGCTGTTTTTT.